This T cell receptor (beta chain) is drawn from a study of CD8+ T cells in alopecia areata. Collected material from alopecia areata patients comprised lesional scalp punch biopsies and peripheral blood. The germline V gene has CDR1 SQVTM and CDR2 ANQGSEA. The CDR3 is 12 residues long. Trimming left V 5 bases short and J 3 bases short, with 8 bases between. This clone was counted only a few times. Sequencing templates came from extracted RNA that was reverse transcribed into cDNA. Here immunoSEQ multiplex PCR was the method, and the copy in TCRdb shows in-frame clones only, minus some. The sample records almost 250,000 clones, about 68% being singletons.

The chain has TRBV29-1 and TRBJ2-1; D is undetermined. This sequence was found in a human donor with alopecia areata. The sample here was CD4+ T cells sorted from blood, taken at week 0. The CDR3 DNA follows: TGCAGCGTTACTCTGGACTACAATGAGCAGTTCTTC. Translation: CSVTLDYNEQFF.